This T cell receptor (beta chain) derives from a study of prognosis after radiotherapy for stage I lung cancer (dated by TCRdb to the early 2020s). About the full investigation: Fewer than 20 stage I NSCLC patients were enrolled in Nanjing, China, between 2018 and January 2019. Roughly 5 patients had oligometastatic NSCLC after their primary tumor was surgically resected, and under 15 patients had newly diagnosed primary stage I lung tumors. All patients were regarded as medically inoperable, because of comorbidities in 12 patients and refusal of surgery in six or seven patients. The cohort was made up of some twelve men and roughly six women, with a median age of about 74 years and an age range of 53 to 84 years. Roughly 12 patients had adenocarcinoma and seven had squamous cell carcinoma as the tumor histology. Using image-guided IMRT or VMAT, SBRT was delivered in 3 to 5 fractions at a biologically effective dose of at least 100 Gy. In every patient, SBRT was given without any concurrent therapy. After SBRT, distant metastases developed in about 20% of the 19 patients at a median of approximately seven months, while the remaining 15 patients had no significant progression. The study profiled peripheral blood TCR beta repertoires from stage I NSCLC patients before and after stereotactic body radiotherapy and related them to distant failure. A total of around 40 blood samples from approximately 19 patients were sequenced, with one sample obtained before and one obtained after SBRT for each patient.

All patients had node-negative disease on CT and PET/CT, and none had a history of other malignancies or had previously received chemotherapy or radiotherapy. About 6.3 milliliters of peripheral venous blood were drawn into EDTA tubes at each of two time points. Ficoll-Paque Plus density-gradient centrifugation was used to isolate PBMCs. Right after collection, samples were placed at -80 degrees C and kept there until analysis. Here is what the overall study found, with its caveats: All reported P values were unadjusted for multiple comparisons. No determination of tumor specificity was made for expanded TCR clones. A decrease in unique TCR clone counts was observed after SBRT (median 10,088 before versus around 6,900 after; Wilcoxon paired P=0.011). Post-SBRT Shannon entropy and its change from baseline were lower in patients who developed distant metastases; baseline Shannon entropy was not associated with metastases. Differences in TRBV and TRBJ usage frequencies by metastasis status were reportedly observed in two V genes at baseline and in 10 or so V and two J genes after SBRT. The small cohort and short follow-up limited the study, so independent validation of the findings is needed.

From the cysteine through the phenylalanine, the CDR3 covers 15 amino acids. Just CDR3 DNA is preserved here, 45 bases in frame from base 1. The germline V gene supplies CDR1 MNHEY and CDR2 SVGEGT. The table lists this clonotype with a few counts. The target of this receptor is not known. A far more abundant clone sits one base away, making this likely a read error. The TCR beta CDR3 region was amplified from genomic DNA by two rounds of multiplex PCR. The first PCR round used primers specific to each TRBV and TRBJ gene, and the primer sequences were filed in Chinese patent CN105087789A. The second PCR round used universal primers. The Roche High Pure PCR Template Preparation Kit was used to extract genomic DNA from frozen PBMCs. The libraries underwent paired-end sequencing with 151 bp reads on an Illumina HiSeq 3000. From the authors' description of their analysis: CutAdapt was used to remove raw reads lacking the multiplex PCR primer sequences. High-quality paired reads were merged into contigs with PEAR. By alignment to reference sequences, MiXCR assigned TRB V, D and J gene segments to each contig. CDR3 sequences were clustered by base quality and sequence similarity to remove sequencing errors. Diversity was calculated as Shannon entropy divided by the natural log of the number of productive TCR sequences. To get clonality, Shannon entropy was divided by the natural log of the number of unique clonotypes, and that result was subtracted from one. Using the Youden index from ROC curves, the researchers picked the repertoire-metric cut-offs for progression-free survival, and all analyses were carried out in R 3.5.3. The raw public data were reprocessed by TCRdb itself: fastp quality trimming at Q25, MiXCR clonotype calling, in-frame beta chains only. For every CDR3 protein sequence, its rows merge into one entry that carries the most common genes and DNA. The V and J calls follow TCRdb's processing rather than the paper's. For this sample the table gives under 75,000 distinct CDR3 sequences, of which about 30% were detected only once. The ten largest clones represent 6% to 9% of the sample.

The chain employs TRBV6-2 or TRBV6-3 and TRBJ1-6; the D gene is possibly TRBD1, with 5 bases matching. The sample here was PBMCs, taken before or after stereotactic body radiation therapy (not recorded which). This TCR derives from a donor aged 50 or older with non-small cell lung cancer. The bases are TGTGCCAGCGGACGACAGAGCTCCTGTAATTCACCCCTCCACTTT. Translated, this is CASGRQSSCNSPLHF.